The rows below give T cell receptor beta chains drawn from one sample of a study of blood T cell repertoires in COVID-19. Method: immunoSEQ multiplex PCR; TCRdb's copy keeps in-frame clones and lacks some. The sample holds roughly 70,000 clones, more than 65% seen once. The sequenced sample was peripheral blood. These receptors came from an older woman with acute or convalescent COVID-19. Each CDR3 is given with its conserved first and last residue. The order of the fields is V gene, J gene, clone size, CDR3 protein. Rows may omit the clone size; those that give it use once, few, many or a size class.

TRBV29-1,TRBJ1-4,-,CSVGRREKLFF
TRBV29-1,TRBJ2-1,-,CSVEYTAYNEQFF
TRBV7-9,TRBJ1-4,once,CASSPLGGTNEKLFF
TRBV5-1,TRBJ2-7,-,CASSLVGGAYEQYF
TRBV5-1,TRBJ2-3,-,CASSLEQSTDTQYF
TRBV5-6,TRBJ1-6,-,CASSLDSTSGLTHSPLHF
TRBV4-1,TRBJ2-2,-,CASSQGQGMVFF
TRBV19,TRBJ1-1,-,CASSIQGWAEAFF
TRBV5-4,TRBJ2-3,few,CASSLDRPSTDTQYF
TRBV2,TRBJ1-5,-,CASESQEGQPQHF
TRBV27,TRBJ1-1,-,CASSQRTGGIVNTEAFF
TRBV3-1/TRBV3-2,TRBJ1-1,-,CASSQESGRAFF
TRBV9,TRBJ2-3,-,CASSPGLASGEAPRDTQYF
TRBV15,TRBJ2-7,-,CATSKSVVRGGHEQYF
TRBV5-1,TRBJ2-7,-,CASSPRTGSSYEQYF
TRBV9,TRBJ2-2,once,CASSVVGTDNTGELFF
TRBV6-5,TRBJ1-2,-,CASSYLGWGGYTF
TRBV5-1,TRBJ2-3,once,CASSLQGAGTDTQYF
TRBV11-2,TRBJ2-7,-,CASSVTWTSGNEQYF
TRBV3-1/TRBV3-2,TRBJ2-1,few,CASSQRSSGGDEQFF
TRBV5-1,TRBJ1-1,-,CASSLSHGVGETEAFF
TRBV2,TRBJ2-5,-,CASSKRLAGTQETQYF
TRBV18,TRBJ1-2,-,CASSRDRADGYTF
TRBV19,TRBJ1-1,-,CASSPPQGVVNTEAFF
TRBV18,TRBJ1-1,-,CASSYRVDTEAFF
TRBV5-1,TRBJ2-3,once,CASSLGQGAADTQYF
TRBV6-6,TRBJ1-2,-,CASSLTDRGHGYTF
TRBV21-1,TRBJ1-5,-,CASAGERSNQPQHF
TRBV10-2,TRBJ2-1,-,CASSESAGSYNEQFF
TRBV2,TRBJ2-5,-,CASSEARWGGTQYF
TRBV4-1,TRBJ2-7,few,CASSPLPRDRRYEQYF
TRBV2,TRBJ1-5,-,CASRGQGSQPQHF
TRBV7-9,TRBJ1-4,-,CASSLWTDRLFF
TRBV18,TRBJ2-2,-,CASPVGTGNTGELFF
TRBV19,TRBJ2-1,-,CASSNPGEFRVGEQFF
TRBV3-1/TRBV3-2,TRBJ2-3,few,CASSQSGGGDTQYF
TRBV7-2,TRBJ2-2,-,CASPHLENTGELFF
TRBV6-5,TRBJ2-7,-,CASSLGALGEQYF
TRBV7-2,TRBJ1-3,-,CASSRDSVSGNTIYF